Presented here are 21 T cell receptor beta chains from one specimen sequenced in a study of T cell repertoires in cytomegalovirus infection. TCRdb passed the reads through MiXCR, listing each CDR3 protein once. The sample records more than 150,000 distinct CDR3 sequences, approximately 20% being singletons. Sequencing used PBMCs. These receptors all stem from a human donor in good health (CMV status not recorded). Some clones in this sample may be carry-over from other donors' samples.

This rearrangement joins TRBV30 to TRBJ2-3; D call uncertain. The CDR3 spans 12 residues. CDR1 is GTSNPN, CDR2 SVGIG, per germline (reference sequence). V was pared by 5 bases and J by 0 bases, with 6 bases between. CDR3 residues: CAWGDSTDTQYF. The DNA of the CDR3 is TGTGCCTGGGGGGATAGCACAGATACGCAGTATTTT.

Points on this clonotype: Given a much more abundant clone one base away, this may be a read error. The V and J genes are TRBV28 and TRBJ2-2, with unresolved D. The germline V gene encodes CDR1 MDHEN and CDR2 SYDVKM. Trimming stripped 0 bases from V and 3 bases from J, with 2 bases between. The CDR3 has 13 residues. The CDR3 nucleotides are TGTGCCAGCAGTTTATGGGACACCGGGGAGCTGTTTTTT. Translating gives CASSLWDTGELFF.

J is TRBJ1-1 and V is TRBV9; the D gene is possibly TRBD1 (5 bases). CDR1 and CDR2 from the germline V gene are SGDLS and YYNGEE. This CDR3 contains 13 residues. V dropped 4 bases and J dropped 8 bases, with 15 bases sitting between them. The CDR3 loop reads CASSRGGVEEAFF. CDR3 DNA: TGTGCCAGCAGCCGCGGAGGGGTTGAGGAAGCTTTCTTT.

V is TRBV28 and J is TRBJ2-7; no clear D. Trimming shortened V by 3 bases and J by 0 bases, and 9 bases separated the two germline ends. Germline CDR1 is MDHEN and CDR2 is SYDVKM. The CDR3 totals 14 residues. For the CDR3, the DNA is TGTGCCAGCAGTTTCCGGGTTAGCTCCTACGAGCAGTACTTC. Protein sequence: CASSFRVSSYEQYF.

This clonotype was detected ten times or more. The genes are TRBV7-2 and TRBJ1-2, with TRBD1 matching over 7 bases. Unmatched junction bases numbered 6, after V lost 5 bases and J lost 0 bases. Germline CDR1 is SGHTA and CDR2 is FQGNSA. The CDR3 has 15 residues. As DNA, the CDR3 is TGTGCCAGCAGCCTATCCGGGACAGCTAACTATGGCTACACCTTC. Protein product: CASSLSGTANYGYTF.

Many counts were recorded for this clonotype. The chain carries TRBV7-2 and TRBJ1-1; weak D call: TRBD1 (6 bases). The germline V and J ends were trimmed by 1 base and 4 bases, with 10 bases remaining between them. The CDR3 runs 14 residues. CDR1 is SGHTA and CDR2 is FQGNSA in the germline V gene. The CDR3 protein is CASSLGGRITEAFF. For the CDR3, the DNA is TGTGCCAGCAGCTTAGGGGGGCGCATCACTGAAGCTTTCTTT.

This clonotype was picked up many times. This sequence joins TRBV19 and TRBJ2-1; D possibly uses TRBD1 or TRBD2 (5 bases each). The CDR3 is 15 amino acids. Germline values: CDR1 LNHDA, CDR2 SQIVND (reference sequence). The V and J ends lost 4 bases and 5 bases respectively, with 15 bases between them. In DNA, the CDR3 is TGTGCCAGTAGTAATTTTGGGGGTGTCCACAATGAGCAGTTCTTC. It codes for CASSNFGGVHNEQFF.

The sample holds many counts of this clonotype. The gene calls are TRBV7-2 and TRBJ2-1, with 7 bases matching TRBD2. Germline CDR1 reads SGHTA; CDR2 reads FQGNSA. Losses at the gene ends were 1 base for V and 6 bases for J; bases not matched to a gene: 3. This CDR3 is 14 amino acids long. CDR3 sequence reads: CASSLGDYRNEQFF. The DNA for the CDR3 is TGTGCCAGCAGCTTAGGGGACTACCGCAATGAGCAGTTCTTC.

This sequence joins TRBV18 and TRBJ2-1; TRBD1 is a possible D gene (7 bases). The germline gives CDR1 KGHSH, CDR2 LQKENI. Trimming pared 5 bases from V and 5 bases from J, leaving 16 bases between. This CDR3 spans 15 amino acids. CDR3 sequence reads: CASSTDQGGNNEQFF. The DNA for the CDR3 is TGTGCCAGCTCAACTGACCAGGGGGGCAACAATGAGCAGTTCTTC.

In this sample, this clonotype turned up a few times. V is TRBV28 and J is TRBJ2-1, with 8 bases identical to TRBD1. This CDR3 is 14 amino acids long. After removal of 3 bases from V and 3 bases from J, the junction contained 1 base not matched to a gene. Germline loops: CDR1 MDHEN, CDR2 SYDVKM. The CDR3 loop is CASSLDRVYNEQFF. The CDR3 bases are TGTGCCAGCAGTTTGGACAGGGTCTACAATGAGCAGTTCTTC.

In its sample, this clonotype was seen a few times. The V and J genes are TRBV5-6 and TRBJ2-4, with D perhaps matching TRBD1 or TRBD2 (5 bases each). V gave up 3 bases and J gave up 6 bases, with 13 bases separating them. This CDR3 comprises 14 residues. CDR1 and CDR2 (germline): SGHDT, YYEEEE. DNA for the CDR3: TGTGCCAGCAGCTCGGGGCGGGTCGTAAACATTCAGTACTTC. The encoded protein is CASSSGRVVNIQYF. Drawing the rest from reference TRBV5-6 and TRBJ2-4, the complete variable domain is DAGVTQSPTHLIKTRGQQVTLRCSPKSGHDTVSWYQQALGQGPQFIFQYYEEEERQRGNFPDRFSGHQFPNYSSELNVNALLLGDSALYLCASSSGRVVNIQYFGAGTRLSVL.

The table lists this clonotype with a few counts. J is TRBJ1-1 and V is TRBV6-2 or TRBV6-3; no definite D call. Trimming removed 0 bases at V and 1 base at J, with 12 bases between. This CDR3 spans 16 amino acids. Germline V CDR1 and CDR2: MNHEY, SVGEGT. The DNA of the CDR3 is TGTGCCAGCAGTTACTCGGCGGATAGAGGGAACACTGAAGCTTTCTTT. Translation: CASSYSADRGNTEAFF.

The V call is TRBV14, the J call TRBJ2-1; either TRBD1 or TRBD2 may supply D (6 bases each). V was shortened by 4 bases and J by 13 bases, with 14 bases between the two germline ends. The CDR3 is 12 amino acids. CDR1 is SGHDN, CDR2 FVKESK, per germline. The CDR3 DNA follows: TGTGCCAGCAGCCCCGGGGGCCTTCATCAGTTCTTC. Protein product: CASSPGGLHQFF.

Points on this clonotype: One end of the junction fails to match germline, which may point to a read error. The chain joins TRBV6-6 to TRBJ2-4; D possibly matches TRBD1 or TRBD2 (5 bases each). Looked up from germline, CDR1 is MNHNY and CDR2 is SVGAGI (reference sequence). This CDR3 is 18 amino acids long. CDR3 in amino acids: CARSSGTAGLIAKNIQYF. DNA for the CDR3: TGTGCCCGCAGTTCCGGGACGGCCGGCTTAATAGCCAAAAACATTCAGTACTTC.

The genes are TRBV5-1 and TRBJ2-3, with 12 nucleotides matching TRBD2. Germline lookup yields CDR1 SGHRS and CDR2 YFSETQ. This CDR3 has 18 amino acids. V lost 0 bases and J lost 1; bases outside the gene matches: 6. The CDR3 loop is CASSLALAGGVGTDTQYF. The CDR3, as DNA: TGCGCCAGCAGCTTGGCCCTAGCGGGAGGGGTCGGCACAGATACGCAGTATTTT.

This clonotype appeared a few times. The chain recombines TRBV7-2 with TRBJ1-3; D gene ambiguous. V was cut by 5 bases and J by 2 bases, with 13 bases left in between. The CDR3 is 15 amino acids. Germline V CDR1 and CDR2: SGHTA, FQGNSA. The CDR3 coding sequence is TGTGCCAGCAGCCAAGTCCCACGTACTGGAAACACCATATATTTT. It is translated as CASSQVPRTGNTIYF.

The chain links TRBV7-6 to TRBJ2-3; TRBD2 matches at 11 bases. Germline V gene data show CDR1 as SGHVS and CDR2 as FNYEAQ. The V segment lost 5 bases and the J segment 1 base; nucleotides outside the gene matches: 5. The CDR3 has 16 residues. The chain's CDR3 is CASSAETSGGTDTQYF. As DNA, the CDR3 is TGTGCCAGCAGCGCCGAGACTAGCGGGGGCACAGATACGCAGTATTTT.

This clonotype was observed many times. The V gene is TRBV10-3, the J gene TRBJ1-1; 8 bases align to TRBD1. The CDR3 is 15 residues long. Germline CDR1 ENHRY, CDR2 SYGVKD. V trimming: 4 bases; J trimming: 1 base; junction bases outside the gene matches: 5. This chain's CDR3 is CAISGDRQGNTEAFF. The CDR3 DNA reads TGTGCCATCAGTGGGGACAGGCAGGGGAACACTGAAGCTTTCTTT.

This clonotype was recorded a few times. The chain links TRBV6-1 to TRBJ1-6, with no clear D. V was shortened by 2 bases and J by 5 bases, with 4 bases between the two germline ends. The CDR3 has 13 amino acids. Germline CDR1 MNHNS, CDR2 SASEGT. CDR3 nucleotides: TGTGCCAGCAGTGAAACAGATAATTCACCCCTCCACTTT. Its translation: CASSETDNSPLHF.

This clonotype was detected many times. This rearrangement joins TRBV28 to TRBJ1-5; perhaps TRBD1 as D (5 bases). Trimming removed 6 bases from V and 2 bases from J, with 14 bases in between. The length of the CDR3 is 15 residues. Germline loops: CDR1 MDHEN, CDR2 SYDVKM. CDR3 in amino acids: CASRRQFGGNQPQHF. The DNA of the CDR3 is TGTGCCAGCAGAAGACAGTTTGGGGGCAATCAGCCCCAGCATTTT.

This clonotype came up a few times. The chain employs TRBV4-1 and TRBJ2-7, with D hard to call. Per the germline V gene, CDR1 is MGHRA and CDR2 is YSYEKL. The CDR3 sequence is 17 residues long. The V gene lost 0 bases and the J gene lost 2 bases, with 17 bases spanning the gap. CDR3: CASSQDWSETSTYEQYF. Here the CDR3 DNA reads TGCGCCAGCAGCCAAGATTGGTCAGAAACGTCCACCTACGAGCAGTACTTC.